The 2 T cell receptor beta chains presented below share a single source sample, sequenced in a study of TIL therapy for anti-PD-1-resistant metastatic lung cancer. This sample's time point: pre-treatment sample, taken before nivolumab and TIL therapy. The libraries were made with immunoSEQ v3. Here immunoSEQ multiplex PCR was the method, and the copy in TCRdb shows in-frame clones only, minus some. This repertoire shows roughly 16,000 clones, around 88% found once; its top ten account for roughly 0.86%. The sequencing here drew on blood, taken at baseline. The receptors come from a person aged 25-85 years with non-small cell lung cancer.

The genes are TRBV6-5 and TRBJ2-2; 10 bases map to TRBD2. The trim removed 4 bases at V and 1 base at J, leaving 0 bases unmatched. The CDR3 length is 15 residues. CDR1 and CDR2 (germline): MNHEY, SVGAGI. The CDR3 DNA is TGTGCCAGCAGTTTAGCGGGGGGGAACACCGGGGAGCTGTTTTTT. It codes for CASSLAGGNTGELFF.

The rearrangement joins TRBV7-2 to TRBJ2-3; TRBD2 matches at 7 bases. The CDR3 length is 13 residues. CDR1 is SGHTA and CDR2 is FQGNSA in the germline V gene. The J segment lost 6 bases and the V segment lost 5 bases, leaving 5 bases of the junction unmatched. The CDR3 is CASSARRGDTQYF. CDR3 nucleotide sequence: TGTGCCAGCAGCGCCAGGCGGGGGGATACGCAGTATTTT.